This T cell receptor beta chain was sequenced in a study of blood T cell repertoires in COVID-19. About the study: Sites across the United States, Italy and Spain contributed samples from acute and convalescent COVID-19. The analysed material was cDNA or gDNA that came from T cells, B-cell-depleted T cells, or PBMCs.

The CDR3 runs to 14 residues. In germline, CDR1 is WSHSY, CDR2 SAAADI. Trimming at V came to 4 bases and at J to 1 base, leaving 3 bases not matched to a gene. Clones were sequenced by immunoSEQ multiplex PCR, and TCRdb holds only the in-frame ones, with some missing. The sample records tens of thousands of clones, over 85% being singletons. The material sequenced was peripheral blood. This clonotype originated in a man aged 45 to 65 with acute or convalescent COVID-19. The genes are TRBV10-2 and TRBJ2-7; 8 bases fit TRBD1. This CDR3 reads CASSGGTGSYEQYF. CDR3 in DNA: TGCGCCAGCAGTGGCGGGACAGGATCCTACGAGCAGTACTTC.